The 20 T cell receptor beta chains in this list originate from one sample, sequenced in a study of beta chain features in type 1 diabetes. Of the isolated RNA, all was reverse transcribed, and so the sequenced material was expressed TCRB transcripts. The repertoire was sequenced with immunoSEQ multiplex PCR; TCRdb's copy has only in-frame clones and lacks some. The sample lists 250,000 to 300,000 clones, about 8% seen once, with approximately 0.93% in the top ten. Specimen: central memory CD4+ T cells from blood. These receptors all stem from a woman between 18 and 29 years old in good health.

This clone appeared a few times. The V and J genes are TRBV5-1 and TRBJ2-6, with 9 bases matching TRBD1. The J segment lost 0 bases and the V segment lost 4 bases, leaving 8 bases of the junction unmatched. The CDR3 sequence is 18 residues long. Germline V gene lookup returns CDR1 SGHRS and CDR2 YFSETQ. In DNA, the CDR3 is TGCGCCAGCAGCAGAGGGACAGGGAACCTCTCTGGGGCCAACGTCCTGACTTTC. It is translated as CASSRGTGNLSGANVLTF.

This clone has ten or more counts. The rearrangement links TRBV28 to TRBJ2-1; no firm D call. Germline V gives CDR1 MDHEN, CDR2 SYDVKM. Trimming removed 4 bases from V and 10 bases from J, with 8 bases in between. This CDR3 is 11 amino acids long. The CDR3 DNA reads TGTGCCAGCAGTTCCTCGGAAGAGCAGTTCTTC. Protein sequence: CASSSSEEQFF.

This chain joins TRBV7-6 and TRBJ2-3; D might be TRBD1 or TRBD2, each matching 5 bases. The CDR3 spans 16 residues. Germline V gene data show CDR1 as SGHVS and CDR2 as FNYEAQ. V was clipped by 5 bases and J by 0 bases, with 15 bases between them. The CDR3 loop is CASSISTRDSTDTQYF. DNA for the CDR3: TGTGCCAGCAGCATCAGTACCCGGGACAGCACAGATACGCAGTATTTT.

The chain combines TRBV14 with TRBJ2-5; possible D gene TRBD2, 6 bases. Trimming shortened V by 4 bases and J by 5 bases, and 11 bases separated the two germline ends. The CDR3 is 13 amino acids. Germline lookup yields CDR1 SGHDN and CDR2 FVKESK. CDR3 sequence (DNA): TGTGCCAGCAGCCCCTATCGGGGGGAGACCCAGTACTTC. This gives the protein CASSPYRGETQYF.

This clone was detected ten times or more. The chain recombines TRBV5-4 with TRBJ1-2; D remains ambiguous. CDR3 length equals 15 residues. Germline assignment: CDR1 SGHNT and CDR2 YYREEE (reference sequence). Trimming cost V 4 bases and J 2 bases, with 15 bases left between them. The CDR3 nucleotides are TGTGCCAGCAGCCCCGGATCTATCTCCAACTATGGCTACACCTTC. Translation gives CASSPGSISNYGYTF.

This clone occurred many times. Other DNA variants within this sample encode the same CDR3. The chain links TRBV4-1 to TRBJ2-5; 10 nucleotides match TRBD2. The junction had 2 bases not matched to a gene; V was cut back by 0 bases and J by 4 bases. CDR3 length equals 15 residues. Per germline, CDR1 MGHRA and CDR2 YSYEKL. The CDR3 here is CASSQEGTSVETQYF. CDR3 coding DNA: TGCGCCAGCAGCCAAGAAGGGACTAGCGTAGAGACCCAGTACTTC.

This clone was counted ten times or more. The chain couples TRBV29-1 to TRBJ2-1; perhaps TRBD1 as D (5 bases). V gave up 0 bases and J gave up 10 bases, with 13 bases separating them. The CDR3 extends over 13 amino acids. Germline V CDR1 and CDR2: SQVTM, ANQGSEA. The CDR3 bases are TGCAGCGTTGAAGAGTGGGGCACATGGGAGCAGTTCTTC. As protein: CSVEEWGTWEQFF.

This clone was seen at least ten times. The chain employs TRBV2 and TRBJ2-7, with D perhaps TRBD1 (5 bases). The CDR3 has 16 residues. V lost 4 bases and J lost 1, with 17 bases in between. Germline lookup yields CDR1 SNHLY and CDR2 FYNNEI. As DNA, the CDR3 is TGTGCCAGCAGTGTACACGGGCCAGGGTCTTCCTACGAGCAGTACGTC. This encodes CASSVHGPGSSYEQYV.

Only a few counts were recorded for this clone. The V and J genes are TRBV7-9 and TRBJ2-5, with TRBD1 as a possible D gene (6 bases). CDR1 and CDR2 from the germline V gene are SEHNR and FQNEAQ (reference sequence). This CDR3 has 13 amino acids. V was clipped by 5 bases and J by 5 bases, with 12 bases between them. CDR3 in DNA: TGTGCCAGCAGCCGGACAGCACCCGAGACCCAGTACTTC. It specifies CASSRTAPETQYF.

The chain has TRBV5-1 and TRBJ1-4; the D is unclear. The germline gives CDR1 SGHRS, CDR2 YFSETQ. V was cut by 0 bases and J by 0 bases, with 9 bases left in between. The CDR3 has 16 residues. The CDR3 protein is CASSLGRAATNEKLFF. The CDR3 DNA reads as TGCGCCAGCAGCTTGGGTAGGGCCGCAACTAATGAAAAACTGTTTTTT. Variable domain in full (rest from reference TRBV5-1 and TRBJ1-4): KAGVTQTPRYLIKTRGQQVTLSCSPISGHRSVSWYQQTPGQGLQFLFEYFSETQRNKGNFPGRFSGRQFSNSRSEMNVSTLELGDSALYLCASSLGRAATNEKLFFGSGTQLSVL.

The rearrangement joins TRBV6-5 to TRBJ2-1; TRBD1 matches at 7 bases. Trimming removed 7 bases from V and 9 bases from J; junction bases left unmatched: 9. This CDR3 has 13 amino acids. The germline gives CDR1 MNHEY, CDR2 SVGAGI. Written as DNA, the CDR3 is TGTGCCAGCAAGACAGGGAGAATGGGTGAGCAGTTCTTC. Translating gives CASKTGRMGEQFF.

This clone was found a few times. The chain joins TRBV2 to TRBJ2-6; tentatively, D is TRBD2 (6 bases). V was pared by 8 bases and J by 1 base, with 9 bases between. Germline CDR1 SNHLY, CDR2 FYNNEI. The CDR3 contains 14 residues. DNA of the CDR3: TGTGCCAGCTCGGGGGAATCTGGGGCCAACGTCCTGACTTTC. Translating it yields CASSGESGANVLTF.

V and J are TRBV5-1 and TRBJ2-3; 7 bases agree with TRBD2. The CDR3 sequence is 14 residues long. Per germline, CDR1 SGHRS and CDR2 YFSETQ. Trimming took 7 bases from V and 4 from J; bases not matched to a gene: 9. Here the CDR3 DNA reads TGCGCCAGCGGAGGCAGCGGGAAGGCAGATACGCAGTATTTT. It translates to CASGGSGKADTQYF.

The chain joins TRBV29-1 to TRBJ1-1, with a possible D match to TRBD1 (6 bases). The CDR3 contains 12 residues. Germline assignment: CDR1 SQVTM and CDR2 ANQGSEA. V was cut by 8 bases and J by 2 bases, with 12 bases left in between. CDR3 in DNA: TGCAGCACACGACAGGTAAACACTGAAGCTTTCTTT. It yields the protein CSTRQVNTEAFF.

CDR3 in amino acids: CASTLQRWGSPNSPLHF. The CDR3 bases are TGTGCCAGCACCCTCCAGAGGTGGGGCAGCCCTAATTCACCCCTCCACTTT. The rearrangement joins TRBV28 to TRBJ1-6, with D tentatively TRBD1 (5 bases). The CDR3 extends over 17 amino acids. Trimming stripped 7 bases from V and 6 bases from J, with 22 bases between. The V gene's germline CDR1 is MDHEN and CDR2 SYDVKM.

CDR3 DNA: TGCGCCAGCAGCCAAGAACCTGGGCCAGGGGCCAACGTCCTGACTTTC. Encoded protein: CASSQEPGPGANVLTF. This chain uses TRBV4-3 with TRBJ2-6; D is uncertain. The germline V gene has CDR1 LGHNA and CDR2 YSLEER. V shed 0 bases and J shed 4 bases, with 10 bases lying between them. This CDR3 spans 16 amino acids.

This clone was recorded a few times. This chain connects TRBV19 to TRBJ2-4; 9 bases agree with TRBD1. The CDR3 loop spans 17 amino acids. J lost 0 bases, V lost 7 bases, and 10 bases had no gene match. CDR1 is LNHDA and CDR2 is SQIVND in the germline V gene (reference sequence). The CDR3 sequence is CASKGTGSRVAKNIQYF. In nucleotides, the CDR3 is TGTGCCAGTAAAGGGACAGGGTCCCGGGTAGCCAAAAACATTCAGTACTTC.

To note about this clone: This same CDR3 is encoded by further DNA sequences in the sample. The V and J genes are TRBV29-1 and TRBJ2-5; D is unclear. This CDR3 spans 12 amino acids. Germline V gene data show CDR1 as SQVTM and CDR2 as ANQGSEA. V lost 6 bases to trimming and J lost 2 bases, with 10 bases between them. The CDR3 nucleotides read TGCAGCGTATCCCCCGGTCAAGAGACCCAGTACTTC. This gives the protein CSVSPGQETQYF.

A few counts support this clone. The chain combines TRBV2 with TRBJ2-5; D is unresolved. The CDR3 sequence is 11 residues long. Germline lookup yields CDR1 SNHLY and CDR2 FYNNEI. Trimming stripped 7 bases from V and 5 bases from J, with 8 bases between. This CDR3 is CASKVWETQYF. CDR3 in DNA: TGTGCCAGCAAGGTGTGGGAGACCCAGTACTTC.

This clone came up once. The gene calls are TRBV7-3 and TRBJ2-1; 8 nucleotides line up with TRBD1. With 5 bases clipped from V and 2 bases from J, the junction kept 5 bases outside the gene matches. CDR1 SGHTA and CDR2 FQGTGA come from the germline V gene. The CDR3 covers 15 residues. CDR3 residues: CASSIQGATYNEQFF. In DNA form, the CDR3 reads TGTGCCAGCAGCATTCAGGGGGCCACCTACAATGAGCAGTTCTTC.